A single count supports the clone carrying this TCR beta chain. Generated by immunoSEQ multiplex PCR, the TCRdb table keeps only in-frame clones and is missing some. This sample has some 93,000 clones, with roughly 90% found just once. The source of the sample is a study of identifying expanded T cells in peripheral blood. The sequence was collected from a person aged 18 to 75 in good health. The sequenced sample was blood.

CDR3 residues: CASSVDSWESPLHF. CDR3 in DNA: TGTGCCAGCAGCGTAGATTCTTGGGAATCACCCCTCCACTTT. The chain couples TRBV9 to TRBJ1-6; D unresolved. CDR3 length: 14 amino acids. Germline loops: CDR1 SGDLS, CDR2 YYNGEE. V was trimmed by 0 bases and J by 10 bases, leaving 11 bases between them.